The text below deals with one TCR beta chain. Assay: immunoSEQ multiplex PCR; the TCRdb copy retains only in-frame clones and omits some. The sample includes 68,000 or so clones, almost 95% of them seen just once. The CDR3 length is 14 residues. Germline CDR1 and CDR2: LGHNA and YSLEER. Trimming took 4 bases from V and 0 from J; bases not matched to a gene: 2. The data originate from a study of technical replicates of blood from a handful of donors. J is TRBJ1-1 and V is TRBV4-3; 7 bases match TRBD1. The TCR sequence derives from a human donor in good health. The sample consisted of T cells isolated from PBMCs. The CDR3 region is CASSRGTVNTEAFF. CDR3 DNA sequence: TGCGCCAGCAGCCGAGGGACAGTGAACACTGAAGCTTTCTTT.